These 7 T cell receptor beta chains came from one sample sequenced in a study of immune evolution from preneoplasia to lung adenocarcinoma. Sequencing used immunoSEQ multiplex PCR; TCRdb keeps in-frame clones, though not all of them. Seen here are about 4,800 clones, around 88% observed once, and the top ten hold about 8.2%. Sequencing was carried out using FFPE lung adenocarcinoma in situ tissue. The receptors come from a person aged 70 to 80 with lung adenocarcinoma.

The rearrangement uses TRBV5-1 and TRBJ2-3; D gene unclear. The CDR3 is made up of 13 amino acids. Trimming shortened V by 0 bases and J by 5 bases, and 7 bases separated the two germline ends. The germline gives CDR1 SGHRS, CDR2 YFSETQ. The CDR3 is CASSLAEEDTQYF. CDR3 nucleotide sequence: TGCGCCAGCAGCTTGGCCGAGGAAGATACGCAGTATTTT.

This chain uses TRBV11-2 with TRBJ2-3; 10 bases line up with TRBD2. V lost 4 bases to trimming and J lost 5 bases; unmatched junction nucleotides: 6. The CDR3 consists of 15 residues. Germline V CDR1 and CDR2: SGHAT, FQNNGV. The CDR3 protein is CASSSSGSGIDTQYF. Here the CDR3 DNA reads TGTGCCAGCAGCTCTAGCGGGAGTGGGATAGATACGCAGTATTTT.

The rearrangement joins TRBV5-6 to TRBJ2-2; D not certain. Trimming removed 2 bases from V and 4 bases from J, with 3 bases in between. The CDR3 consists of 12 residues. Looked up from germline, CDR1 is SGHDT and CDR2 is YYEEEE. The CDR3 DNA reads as TGTGCCAGCAGCTTCGGCACCGGGGAGCTGTTTTTT. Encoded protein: CASSFGTGELFF.

The CDR3 bases are TGCGCCAGCAGCTTGGGACAGGACACAGATACGCAGTATTTT. Translated, it gives CASSLGQDTDTQYF. This chain connects TRBV5-1 to TRBJ2-3; a weak D match, TRBD1 (6 bases). Germline CDR1 is SGHRS and CDR2 is YFSETQ. The CDR3 contains 14 residues. V was cut by 0 bases and J by 2 bases, with 7 bases left in between. Full variable domain (remainder filled in from reference TRBV5-1 and TRBJ2-3): KAGVTQTPRYLIKTRGQQVTLSCSPISGHRSVSWYQQTPGQGLQFLFEYFSETQRNKGNFPGRFSGRQFSNSRSEMNVSTLELGDSALYLCASSLGQDTDTQYFGPGTRLTVL.

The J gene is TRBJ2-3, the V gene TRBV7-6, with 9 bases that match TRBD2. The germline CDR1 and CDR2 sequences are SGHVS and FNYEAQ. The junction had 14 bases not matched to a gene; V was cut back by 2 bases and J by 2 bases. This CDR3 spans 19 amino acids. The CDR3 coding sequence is TGTGCCAGCAGCTTAAGAGTAGCGGGAGCTTTGGGTACCACAGATACGCAGTATTTT. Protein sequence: CASSLRVAGALGTTDTQYF.

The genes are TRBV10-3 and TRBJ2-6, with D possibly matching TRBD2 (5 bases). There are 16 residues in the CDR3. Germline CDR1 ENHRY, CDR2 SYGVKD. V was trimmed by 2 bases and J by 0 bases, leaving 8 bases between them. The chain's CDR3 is CAISEGSNSGANVLTF. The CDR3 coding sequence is TGTGCCATCAGTGAGGGGAGCAACTCTGGGGCCAACGTCCTGACTTTC.

DNA for the CDR3: TGTGCCAGCGTGATAGCTGGGGCCAACGTCCTGACTTTC. This gives the protein CASVIAGANVLTF. The chain links TRBV5-6 to TRBJ2-6; no reliable D call. The V gene lost 7 bases and the J gene lost 2 bases, with 7 bases spanning the gap. In germline, CDR1 is SGHDT, CDR2 YYEEEE. The CDR3 covers 13 residues.